The present T cell receptor (beta chain) was sequenced within a study of human T cells and chemical hapten exposure. Study-wide context: Patch testing placed 0.01% DPC on the upper back, with readings at 6 days. Overall study findings and caveats: With patch test score, the counts of PT1 expanded TCRs showed a positive correlation.

Time point given: patch test 2, 6 weeks after DPC sensitization. Stated treatment: therapeutic diphenylcyclopropenone sensitization with weekly scalp DPC. Per the original methods: The number of TCRs in each sample had a median of approximately 93,000 and spanned 23,224 to 690,600. TCRdb independently ran MiXCR on the RACE reads; one entry per CDR3 protein. TCRdb, not the original authors, processed these V and J calls. Of under 450,000 distinct CDR3 sequences in the sample, about 6% were seen once. Germline CDR1 is SGHAT and CDR2 is FQNNGV. The CDR3 covers 16 residues. V shed 7 bases and J shed 9 bases, with 22 bases lying between them. Remarks on this clonotype: No antigen is known for it.

Sample: whole blood, taken in connection with sensitization to the hapten diphenylcyclopropenone (DPC). V gene TRBV11-2 combines with J gene TRBJ1-6; possible D gene TRBD1, 5 bases. This TCR was sampled from a woman aged 18 to 35 with alopecia areata. Some clones in this sample may be carry-over from other donors' samples. The CDR3 bases are TGTGCCAGCACTCTCACCGGGACGGCGATTGGTTCACCCCTCCACTTT. This encodes CASTLTGTAIGSPLHF.